The clone carrying this TCR beta chain was counted at least ten times. What it binds is unknown. This sample stems from a study of T cells in Graves' hyperthyroidism and ophthalmopathy. Amplification targeted TCR beta CDR3 regions from RNA transcripts. The HTBI set primed first-round TCR CDR3 RT-PCR. TCRdb re-called the multiplex PCR reads with MiXCR, one entry per CDR3 protein. Here the sample spans under 700,000 distinct CDR3 sequences, over 15% being singletons. Overall study findings and caveats: A model using 13 V-J features told ophthalmopathy apart from stable hyperthyroidism. Most clonotypes expanded in thyroid above 0.001 were likewise present in blood. Before onset, by a median of around 6.4 months, the model predicted ophthalmopathy.

Used for diagnoses were clinical symptoms, serum thyroxine and TRAb, thyroid ultrasound and orbital computed tomography. Sequencing was done on a sample of blood. This clonotype originated in a woman aged 18-35 years with Graves' hyperthyroidism.

The CDR3 protein is CASSFGGLEQPQHF. CDR3 sequence (DNA): TGTGCCAGCAGTTTCGGCGGCTTGGAGCAGCCCCAGCATTTT. This chain uses TRBV28 with TRBJ1-5, with D unresolved. The CDR3 has 14 residues. The V gene's germline CDR1 is MDHEN and CDR2 SYDVKM. Deletions cut 3 bases from V and 7 bases from J, with 13 bases between.